Sequencing of this TCR beta chain was carried out in a study of blood T cell repertoires in COVID-19. In the study overall: The cDNA or gDNA used as material had been derived from T cells, B-cell-depleted T cells, or PBMCs.

Libraries were prepared by immunoSEQ multiplex PCR; TCRdb keeps only in-frame clonotypes and omits some of them. The sample shows approximately 210,000 clones, more than 80% of them seen only once. This CDR3 region has 15 residues. Germline CDR1 is MDHEN and CDR2 is SYDVKM. The V and J ends lost 0 bases and 2 bases, in that order; junction bases with no gene match: 3. The TCR comes from a woman older than 75 with COVID-19, enrolled during active disease. The V and J genes are TRBV28 and TRBJ2-5; 7 bases align to TRBD1. Specimen: peripheral blood. CDR3 amino acids: CASSLWGTAQETQYF. Here the CDR3 DNA reads TGTGCCAGCAGTTTATGGGGGACAGCTCAAGAGACCCAGTACTTC.